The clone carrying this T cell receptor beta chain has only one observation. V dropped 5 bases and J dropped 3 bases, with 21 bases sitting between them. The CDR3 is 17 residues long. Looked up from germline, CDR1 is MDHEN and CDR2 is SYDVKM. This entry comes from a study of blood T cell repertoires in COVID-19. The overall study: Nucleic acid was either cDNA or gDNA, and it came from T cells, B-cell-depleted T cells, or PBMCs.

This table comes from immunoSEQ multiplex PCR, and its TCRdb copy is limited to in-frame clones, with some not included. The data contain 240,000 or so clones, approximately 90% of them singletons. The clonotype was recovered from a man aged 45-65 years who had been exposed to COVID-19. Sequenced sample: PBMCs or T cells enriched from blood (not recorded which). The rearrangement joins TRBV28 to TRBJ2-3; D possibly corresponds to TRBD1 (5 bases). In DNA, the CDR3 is TGTGCCAGCAGTGACATGATCAGCCAGGGATGGACAGATACGCAGTATTTT. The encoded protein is CASSDMISQGWTDTQYF. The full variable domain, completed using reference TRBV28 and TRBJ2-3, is DVKVTQSSRYLVKRTGEKVFLECVQDMDHENMFWYRQDPGLGLRLIYFSYDVKMKEKGDIPEGYSVSREKKERFSLILESASTNQTSMYLCASSDMISQGWTDTQYFGPGTRLTVL.